This is a list of T cell receptor beta chains from one sample in a study of blood T cells in healthy people across ages. One entry per CDR3 protein results from TCRdb running MiXCR on the 5' RACE reads. Here the sample spans roughly 1,100,000 distinct CDR3 sequences, around 25% being singletons. The sample was also reused in another study, on T cells of mothers and their children.

Input material: blood. The receptors stem from a girl aged 2 to 10 in good health. CDR3s include the opening cysteine and the closing phenylalanine or tryptophan. The order of the fields is CDR3 protein, CDR3 DNA, clone size, V gene, D gene, J gene. The D gene is left open where the match is weak. Expanded clones get a size class; other rows say once, few or many, or leave the size out.

CDR3: CASSPRRGTSGQNEQFF
DNA: TGCGCCAGCAGCCCCCGAAGGGGGACTAGCGGACAAAATGAGCAGTTCTTC
size: -
V: TRBV4-3
D: TRBD2
J: TRBJ2-1

CDR3: CSVMTPGSSYEQYF
DNA: TGCAGCGTTATGACTCCGGGAAGCTCCTACGAGCAGTACTTC
size: few
V: TRBV29-1
D: -
J: TRBJ2-7

CDR3: CASSRRENEQFF
DNA: TGTGCCAGCTCACGCCGGGAAAATGAGCAGTTCTTC
size: few
V: TRBV18
D: -
J: TRBJ2-1

CDR3: CASTHGYEQYF
DNA: TGTGCCAGCACCCACGGGTACGAGCAGTACTTC
size: few
V: TRBV7-9
D: -
J: TRBJ2-7

CDR3: CASSPMTSGKGEQYF
DNA: TGTGCCAGCAGTCCTATGACTAGCGGTAAGGGCGAGCAGTACTTC
size: -
V: TRBV6-5
D: TRBD2
J: TRBJ2-7

CDR3: CASSLTGTEHQPQHF
DNA: TGTGCCAGCAGCCTGACCGGGACAGAGCATCAGCCCCAGCATTTT
size: few
V: TRBV7-9
D: TRBD1
J: TRBJ1-5

CDR3: CASSYGTGAYEQYF
DNA: TGTGCCAGCAGTTACGGGACAGGGGCCTACGAGCAGTACTTC
size: many
V: TRBV6-5
D: TRBD1
J: TRBJ2-7

CDR3: CSARSLAGNPTDTQYF
DNA: TGCAGTGCAAGAAGTCTAGCGGGGAACCCGACAGATACGCAGTATTTT
size: -
V: TRBV20-1
D: TRBD2
J: TRBJ2-3

CDR3: CASSLSGGEREQYF
DNA: TGTGCCAGCAGCTTATCCGGGGGGGAAAGAGAGCAGTACTTC
size: few
V: TRBV7-2
D: TRBD2
J: TRBJ2-7

CDR3: CASSFAKRKETQYF
DNA: TGTGCCAGCAGCTTCGCAAAGCGGAAAGAGACCCAGTACTTC
size: -
V: TRBV11-1
D: -
J: TRBJ2-5

CDR3: CSVFGTGGEQFRYEQYF
DNA: TGCAGCGTGTTTGGGACAGGGGGTGAACAGTTCCGGTACGAGCAGTACTTC
size: -
V: TRBV29-1
D: TRBD1
J: TRBJ2-7

CDR3: CASSSRDFPDTQYF
DNA: TGTGCCAGTAGCTCTAGGGACTTCCCAGATACGCAGTATTTT
size: -
V: TRBV19
D: -
J: TRBJ2-3

CDR3: CASWTGPTDTQYF
DNA: TGTGCCAGCTGGACAGGGCCCACAGATACGCAGTATTTT
size: -
V: TRBV27
D: TRBD1
J: TRBJ2-3

CDR3: CASSPRTVTWGSNQPQHF
DNA: TGTGCCAGTAGTCCCCGGACCGTTACCTGGGGAAGCAATCAGCCCCAGCATTTT
size: few
V: TRBV19
D: -
J: TRBJ1-5

CDR3: CASSEWPEPSYEQYF
DNA: TGTGCCAGCAGTGAGTGGCCAGAGCCCTCCTACGAGCAGTACTTC
size: -
V: TRBV2
D: -
J: TRBJ2-7

CDR3: CATSDFLQGVYEQYF
DNA: TGTGCCACCAGTGATTTTTTGCAGGGAGTCTACGAGCAGTACTTC
size: -
V: TRBV24-1
D: -
J: TRBJ2-7